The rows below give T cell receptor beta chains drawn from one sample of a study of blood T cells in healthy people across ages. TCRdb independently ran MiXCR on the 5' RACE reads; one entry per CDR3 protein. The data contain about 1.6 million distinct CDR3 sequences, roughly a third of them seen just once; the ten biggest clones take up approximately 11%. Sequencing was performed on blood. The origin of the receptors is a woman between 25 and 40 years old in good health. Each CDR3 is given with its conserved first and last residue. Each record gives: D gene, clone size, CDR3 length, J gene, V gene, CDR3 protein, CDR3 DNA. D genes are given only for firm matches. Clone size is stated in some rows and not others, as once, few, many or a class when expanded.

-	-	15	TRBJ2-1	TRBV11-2	CASSPQGGAIYEQFF	TGTGCCAGCAGCCCCCAAGGGGGGGCAATCTATGAGCAGTTCTTC
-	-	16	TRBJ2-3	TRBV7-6	CASSSGFREISDTQYF	TGTGCCAGCAGCTCGGGTTTCAGGGAAATTTCAGATACGCAGTATTTT
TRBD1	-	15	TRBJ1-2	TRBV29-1	CSAPITGGSNYGYTF	TGCAGCGCTCCTATCACAGGGGGCTCTAACTATGGCTACACCTTC
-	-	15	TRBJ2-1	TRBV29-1	CSVESTTAQFHEQFF	TGCAGCGTTGAAAGCACGACTGCCCAGTTTCATGAGCAGTTCTTC
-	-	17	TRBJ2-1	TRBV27	CASSFTLGASSYNEQFF	TGTGCCAGCAGTTTTACGCTGGGCGCCAGCTCCTACAATGAGCAGTTCTTC
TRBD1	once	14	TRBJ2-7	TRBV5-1	CASSWTGAPYEQYF	TGCGCCAGCAGCTGGACAGGAGCACCCTACGAGCAGTACTTC
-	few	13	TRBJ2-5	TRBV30	CAWSQLIRETQYF	TGTGCCTGGAGCCAGTTGATCAGAGAGACCCAGTACTTC
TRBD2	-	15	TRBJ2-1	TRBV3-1	CASSRGVAGRHEQFF	TGTGCCAGCAGCCGGGGGGTAGCGGGACGGCATGAGCAGTTCTTC
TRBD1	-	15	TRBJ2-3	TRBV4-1	CASGQGQGTTDTQYF	TGCGCCAGCGGCCAAGGACAGGGCACCACAGATACGCAGTATTTT
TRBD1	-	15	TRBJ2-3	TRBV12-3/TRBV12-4	CASRYTGQGPDTQYF	TGTGCCAGCAGATACACGGGACAGGGCCCAGATACGCAGTATTTT
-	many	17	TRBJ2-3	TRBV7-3	CASSSPTGAASTDTQYF	TGTGCCAGCAGCTCCCCAACCGGGGCCGCTAGCACAGATACGCAGTATTTT
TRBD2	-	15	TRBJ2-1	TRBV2	CASRMGRGIYNEQFF	TGTGCCAGCCGTATGGGGCGGGGGATATACAATGAGCAGTTCTTC
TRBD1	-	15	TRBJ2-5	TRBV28	CASSSLRGTQGTQYF	TGTGCCAGCAGTTCCCTCAGGGGGACCCAAGGGACCCAGTACTTC
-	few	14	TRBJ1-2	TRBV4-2	CASSQAEVNYGYTF	TGTGCCAGCAGCCAAGCAGAGGTTAACTATGGCTACACCTTC
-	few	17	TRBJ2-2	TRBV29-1	CSVEDLTGRSNTGELFF	TGCAGCGTTGAAGATCTTACGGGGAGGTCGAACACCGGGGAGCTGTTTTTT
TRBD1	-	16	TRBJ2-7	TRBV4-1	CASSQDRTGGGYEQYF	TGCGCCAGCAGCCAAGATAGGACAGGGGGCGGGTACGAGCAGTACTTC
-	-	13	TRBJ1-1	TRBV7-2	CASSAQTGDEAFF	TGTGCCAGCAGCGCCCAGACGGGGGATGAAGCTTTCTTT
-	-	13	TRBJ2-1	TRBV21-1	CASSYTGGHEQFF	TGTGCCAGCAGCTACACAGGGGGCCATGAGCAGTTCTTC
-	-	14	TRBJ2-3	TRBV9	CASGTMGGTDTQYF	TGTGCCAGCGGGACCATGGGGGGCACAGATACGCAGTATTTT